The rows below give T cell receptor beta chains drawn from one sample of a study of cytomegalovirus exposure and HLA in healthy donors. Assay used: immunoSEQ multiplex PCR; TCRdb lists only in-frame clones, some missing. The profile covers 200,000 to 250,000 clones, with more than 75% appearing a single time and around 5.7% taken by the ten largest. Sequencing was done on a sample of PBMCs. These receptors all stem from a woman aged 40 to 49 in good health and CMV-seropositive. The CDR3 runs from the conserved cysteine through the conserved F or W. The D gene is left open where the match is weak. Only part of the rows carry a size: once, few, many, or a class if the clone is expanded.

TRBV5-1	TRBJ2-5	TRBD1	.	CASSFGQGALETQYF	TGCGCCAGCAGCTTCGGGCAGGGGGCTTTGGAGACCCAGTACTTC
TRBV9	TRBJ1-2	.	.	CASSALQGYTF	TGTGCCAGCAGCGCCTTACAGGGCTACACCTTC
TRBV30	TRBJ2-1	TRBD1	.	CAWSPGQTYNEQFF	TGTGCCTGGTCCCCGGGACAGACATACAATGAGCAGTTCTTC
TRBV20-1	TRBJ2-7	TRBD2	.	CSAINREGQYF	TGCAGTGCTATAAATCGGGAGGGGCAGTACTTC
TRBV10-3	TRBJ1-1	.	.	CAIKGENTEAFF	TGTGCCATCAAGGGAGAGAACACTGAAGCTTTCTTT
TRBV29-1	TRBJ1-2	TRBD1	.	CSVPPRRGRMDYGYTF	TGCAGCGTTCCCCCCCGGAGGGGGCGAATGGACTATGGCTACACCTTC
TRBV9	TRBJ2-5	TRBD2	.	CASSVVAGGPQETQYF	TGTGCCAGCAGCGTAGTGGCGGGGGGCCCTCAAGAGACCCAGTACTTC
TRBV2	TRBJ1-5	TRBD1	.	CASSEALTGGPVEPQHF	TGTGCCAGCAGTGAGGCCCTGACAGGGGGCCCGGTGGAGCCCCAGCATTTT
TRBV21-1	TRBJ2-7	.	.	CASSKNKGSDEQYF	TGTGCCAGCAGCAAAAACAAGGGTAGCGACGAGCAGTACTTC
TRBV2	TRBJ1-5	TRBD1	.	CASSVGTGGGNQPQHF	TGTGCCAGCAGTGTTGGGACAGGGGGCGGCAATCAGCCCCAGCATTTT
TRBV4-2	TRBJ2-1	TRBD2	.	CASSHTSGGADEQFF	TGTGCCAGCAGCCATACTAGCGGGGGGGCCGATGAGCAGTTCTTC
TRBV5-6	TRBJ2-7	.	once	CASSLTGSYEQYF	TGTGCCAGCAGCTTAACCGGGAGTTACGAGCAGTACTTC
TRBV30	TRBJ2-2	TRBD1	.	CAWSPIGQGGSTGELFF	TGTGCCTGGAGTCCAATAGGACAGGGGGGGAGCACCGGGGAGCTGTTTTTT
TRBV11-3	TRBJ1-3	TRBD1	.	CASSPGQLSGNTIYF	TGTGCCAGCAGCCCGGGACAGCTCTCTGGAAACACCATATATTTT
TRBV29-1	TRBJ2-7	TRBD2	few	CSVPSGRANEQYF	TGCAGCGTTCCTAGCGGGAGGGCCAACGAGCAGTACTTC
TRBV9	TRBJ2-5	TRBD2	.	CASSSYGTSGRSETQYF	TGTGCCAGCAGCTCCTATGGGACTAGCGGGAGGTCTGAGACCCAGTACTTC
TRBV4-3	TRBJ2-7	.	.	CASSQVVGALLGEQYF	TGCGCCAGCAGCCAAGTGGTGGGGGCCTTGCTGGGGGAGCAGTACTTC
TRBV7-9	TRBJ2-7	TRBD1	.	CASSPDRNYYEQYF	TGTGCCAGCAGCCCGGACAGGAACTACTACGAGCAGTACTTC
TRBV9	TRBJ2-7	TRBD1	.	CASTPGQGGYEQYF	TGTGCCAGCACCCCGGGACAGGGGGGGTACGAGCAGTACTTC
TRBV19	TRBJ2-1	TRBD2	.	CASATSGNLIF	TGTGCCTCGGCGACTAGCGGGAATCTGATCTTC
TRBV18	TRBJ1-4	.	.	CASSPGGSTNEKLFF	TGTGCCAGCTCACCGGGGGGGTCAACTAATGAAAAACTGTTTTTT
TRBV5-8	TRBJ2-2	TRBD1	once	CASSLFLGRRGLTGELFF	TGTGCCAGCAGCTTATTTCTTGGGCGCAGGGGGCTGACCGGGGAGCTGTTTTTT
TRBV7-2	TRBJ1-1	.	few	CASSFTENTEAFF	TGTGCCAGCAGCTTTACAGAGAACACTGAAGCTTTCTTT
TRBV7-8	TRBJ2-5	TRBD2	.	CASILRGLAGGRQETQYF	TGTGCCAGCATCTTGAGGGGACTAGCGGGAGGTCGCCAAGAGACCCAGTACTTC
TRBV4-1	TRBJ2-3	.	.	CASSQSHTSQETQYF	TGCGCCAGCAGCCAAAGCCACACTTCACAGGAAACGCAGTATTTT
TRBV9	TRBJ2-1	.	.	CASSLGGGTEQFF	TGTGCCAGCAGCCTGGGCGGCGGGACTGAGCAGTTCTTC
TRBV30	TRBJ1-4	.	.	CAWGTSTTNEKLFF	TGTGCCTGGGGGACATCGACAACTAATGAAAAACTGTTTTTT
TRBV9	TRBJ1-2	.	.	CASSVNSLDGYTF	TGTGCCAGCAGCGTAAACTCACTGGATGGCTACACCTTC
TRBV10-3	TRBJ2-5	TRBD2	once	CAISDRGGSETQYF	TGTGCCATCAGTGACCGCGGGGGGTCAGAGACCCAGTACTTC
TRBV5-1	TRBJ2-7	.	.	CASRSRGGAFYEQYF	TGCGCCAGCAGGTCTCGCGGAGGGGCCTTCTACGAGCAGTACTTC
TRBV7-9	TRBJ1-2	.	.	CSSSLASGGGYTF	TGTTCCAGCAGCTTAGCCAGTGGGGGCGGCTACACCTTC
TRBV6-5	TRBJ2-1	TRBD2	few	CASSTPGLARNEQFF	TGTGCCAGCAGTACCCCGGGACTAGCGAGGAATGAGCAGTTCTTC
TRBV9	TRBJ1-2	.	.	CASSVDGGNYGYTF	TGTGCCAGCAGCGTAGATGGGGGGAACTATGGCTACACCTTC
TRBV7-9	TRBJ2-5	TRBD2	.	CASSSPGLAGGLQETQYF	TGTGCCAGCAGCAGTCCGGGACTAGCGGGAGGCCTCCAAGAGACCCAGTACTTC
TRBV7-8	TRBJ2-7	.	.	CASSLALNYGSSYEQYF	TGTGCCAGCAGCTTAGCGTTGAACTATGGGAGCTCCTACGAGCAGTACTTC
TRBV10-3	TRBJ2-7	TRBD1	.	CAIVPGQGGHEQYF	TGTGCCATTGTTCCCGGACAGGGAGGACACGAGCAGTACTTC
TRBV2	TRBJ2-5	.	.	CASSEMTGLQETQYF	TGTGCCAGCAGTGAAATGACAGGCTTACAAGAGACCCAGTACTTC
TRBV10-3	TRBJ1-2	TRBD1	.	CAIRGQGSEGYTF	TGTGCCATCAGGGGACAGGGCTCCGAGGGCTACACCTTC
TRBV7-2	TRBJ2-5	.	once	CASSLVVGGAGETQYF	TGTGCCAGCAGCTTAGTGGTAGGGGGGGCCGGGGAGACCCAGTACTTC
TRBV30	TRBJ2-7	.	.	CAWSVFPYLEQYF	TGTGCCTGGAGTGTGTTTCCGTATCTCGAGCAGTACTTC